The rows below give T cell receptor beta chains drawn from one sample of a study of identical twins. TCRdb independently ran MiXCR on the 5' RACE reads; one entry per CDR3 protein. The data hold nearly 650,000 distinct CDR3 sequences, with about 7% observed a single time. The sample was also linked to a second study, of yellow fever vaccine responses in identical twins.

Specimen: PBMCs. These receptors originate from a woman under 30 in good health. Both conserved end residues are part of each CDR3. The D gene is left open where the match is weak. Size values are once, few and many counts, or a class for expanded clones, and some rows have none.

clone_size j_call v_call d_call cdr3_aa cdr3_nt
. TRBJ2-7 TRBV27 . CASSFVMAGTYEQYF TGTGCCAGCAGTTTCGTTATGGCAGGAACCTACGAGCAGTACTTC
. TRBJ2-1 TRBV20-1 TRBD2 CSARVESAGGNFYNEQFF TGCAGTGCTAGAGTGGAGTCAGCGGGGGGGAACTTTTACAATGAGCAGTTCTTC
many TRBJ2-1 TRBV12-3/TRBV12-4 . CASSPTSRTQFF TGTGCCAGCAGCCCCACGTCGAGGACGCAGTTCTTC
few TRBJ2-7 TRBV7-9 . CASSLDRDQNSYEQYF TGTGCCAGCAGCTTAGATAGGGACCAGAACTCCTACGAGCAGTACTTC
many TRBJ1-1 TRBV20-1 . CSAREAVNTEAFF TGCAGTGCTAGAGAAGCCGTTAACACTGAAGCTTTCTTT
few TRBJ2-1 TRBV7-9 . CASSTPGIWNEQFF TGTGCCAGCAGTACCCCAGGGATCTGGAATGAGCAGTTCTTC
. TRBJ2-1 TRBV4-1 . CASSQEVVGTPAYNEQFF TGCGCCAGCAGCCAAGAGGTTGTAGGGACCCCCGCCTACAATGAGCAGTTCTTC
. TRBJ2-3 TRBV3-1 . CASSQGARDTQYF TGTGCCAGCAGCCAAGGGGCCAGAGATACGCAGTATTTT
few TRBJ1-6 TRBV20-1 . CSARDISGVYNSPLHF TGCAGTGCTAGAGATATTTCGGGCGTCTATAATTCACCCCTCCACTTT
many TRBJ1-1 TRBV29-1 TRBD1 CSVEDRTGGEAFF TGCAGCGTTGAAGATCGGACAGGTGGTGAAGCTTTCTTT
. TRBJ1-2 TRBV12-3/TRBV12-4 . CASRRKSGPNYGYTF TGTGCCAGCAGGCGTAAAAGTGGACCTAACTATGGCTACACCTTC
. TRBJ2-5 TRBV20-1 TRBD2 CSARAAGVETQYF TGCAGTGCTAGAGCGGCGGGGGTGGAGACCCAGTACTTC
many TRBJ1-4 TRBV28 TRBD1 CASSLTGGRNEKLFF TGTGCCAGCAGTCTCACAGGGGGCCGTAATGAAAAACTGTTTTTT
few TRBJ1-5 TRBV19 . CASSPISGSSNQPQHF TGTGCCAGTAGTCCGATCTCCGGGAGTAGCAATCAGCCCCAGCATTTT
. TRBJ2-7 TRBV11-3 TRBD1 CASSLSGGDYEQYF TGTGCCAGCAGCTTATCAGGGGGCGATTACGAGCAGTACTTC
. TRBJ2-5 TRBV7-8 TRBD2 CASISGRAASYQETQYF TGTGCCAGCATTTCCGGGAGGGCCGCGTCGTACCAAGAGACCCAGTACTTC
many TRBJ2-1 TRBV5-1 TRBD2 CASSLEAGGYNEQFF TGCGCCAGCAGCTTGGAGGCGGGGGGCTACAATGAGCAGTTCTTC
many TRBJ2-7 TRBV14 . CASSQGIEQYF TGTGCCAGCAGCCAGGGGATCGAGCAGTACTTC
few TRBJ2-3 TRBV6-1 TRBD2 CASSEVSGGTDTQYF TGTGCCAGCAGTGAAGTTAGCGGGGGCACAGATACGCAGTATTTT
few TRBJ2-1 TRBV2 TRBD2 CASMSGNGFNEQFF TGTGCCAGCATGAGCGGGAATGGCTTCAATGAGCAGTTCTTC
. TRBJ2-5 TRBV28 TRBD2 CASSTWRGTSVEETQYF TGTGCCAGCAGTACCTGGCGCGGGACTAGCGTTGAAGAGACCCAGTACTTC
many TRBJ1-1 TRBV6-5 TRBD1 CASSYSGGVTEAFF TGTGCCAGCAGTTACTCAGGGGGCGTAACTGAAGCTTTCTTT
. TRBJ1-1 TRBV2 TRBD1 CASSGAGQGANTEAFF TGTGCCAGCAGCGGGGCGGGACAGGGGGCGAACACTGAAGCTTTCTTT
few TRBJ2-1 TRBV5-1 . CASSSAYEQFF TGCGCCAGCTCCTCGGCGTATGAGCAGTTCTTC
many TRBJ2-2 TRBV2 . CAVAGGGTGELFF TGTGCCGTGGCCGGGGGAGGCACCGGGGAGCTGTTTTTT
many TRBJ1-2 TRBV14 TRBD1 CASSQDPGGANGYTF TGTGCCAGCAGCCAAGACCCAGGGGGCGCAAATGGCTACACCTTC
few TRBJ1-1 TRBV25-1 . CASSAHGTVNTEAFF TGTGCCAGCAGTGCCCACGGGACGGTGAACACTGAAGCTTTCTTT
few TRBJ2-1 TRBV19 . CASSTRTTYNEQFF TGTGCCAGTAGCACCAGGACAACCTACAATGAGCAGTTCTTC
many TRBJ2-7 TRBV20-1 . CSARGVEPYEQYF TGCAGTGCTAGAGGGGTGGAGCCCTACGAGCAGTACTTC
few TRBJ2-2 TRBV28 . CASSLFVGPGTGELFF TGTGCCAGCAGTTTATTTGTAGGGCCGGGGACCGGGGAGCTGTTTTTT
many TRBJ1-2 TRBV3-1 . CASSRGQFNYGYTF TGTGCCAGCAGCCGCGGACAGTTTAACTATGGCTACACCTTC
few TRBJ2-3 TRBV12-3/TRBV12-4 . CASSFPGANTQYF TGTGCCAGCAGTTTCCCAGGGGCGAATACGCAGTATTTT
few TRBJ2-1 TRBV2 . CASSVDGGPRNEQFF TGTGCCAGCAGTGTGGACGGGGGGCCGCGGAATGAGCAGTTCTTC
. TRBJ2-1 TRBV20-1 . CSARDLGTSFGGEQFF TGCAGTGCTAGAGATCTGGGGACATCCTTCGGGGGTGAGCAGTTCTTC
few TRBJ2-2 TRBV15 . CATSRGGYPGELFF TGTGCCACCAGCAGAGGGGGGTACCCCGGGGAGCTGTTTTTT
few TRBJ2-3 TRBV7-2 TRBD1 CASSTHRGLVGDTQYF TGTGCCAGCAGCACACACAGGGGGCTGGTGGGAGATACGCAGTATTTT
few TRBJ2-2 TRBV12-3/TRBV12-4 . CASSFIGTGELFF TGTGCCAGCAGTTTTATCGGCACCGGGGAGCTGTTTTTT
few TRBJ1-2 TRBV12-3/TRBV12-4 . CASSTLTIANYGYTF TGTGCCAGCAGTACACTGACAATCGCTAACTATGGCTACACCTTC
many TRBJ1-4 TRBV14 TRBD1 CASSQVRRGQGYEKLFF TGTGCCAGCAGCCAAGTCAGACGGGGACAGGGATATGAAAAACTGTTTTTT
few TRBJ2-5 TRBV9 TRBD2 CASSPGAGGSGETQYF TGTGCCAGCAGCCCAGGAGCGGGAGGGTCGGGGGAGACCCAGTACTTC
. TRBJ2-3 TRBV5-1 . CASSMGDSYTDTQYF TGCGCCAGCAGCATGGGGGACTCTTACACAGATACGCAGTATTTT
. TRBJ2-3 TRBV7-9 TRBD2 CASRPIAGPTADTQYF TGTGCCAGCAGGCCAATAGCGGGACCGACGGCAGATACGCAGTATTTT
few TRBJ2-1 TRBV20-1 TRBD2 CSAREGTSGFSSYNEQFF TGCAGTGCTAGAGAAGGGACTAGCGGGTTTAGCTCCTACAATGAGCAGTTCTTC
. TRBJ2-1 TRBV19 TRBD2 CASNLGGWDNEQFF TGTGCCAGTAATCTGGGGGGGTGGGACAATGAGCAGTTCTTC
many TRBJ1-1 TRBV5-1 . CASSLDRGMNTEAFF TGCGCCAGCAGCTTAGACAGAGGAATGAACACTGAAGCTTTCTTT